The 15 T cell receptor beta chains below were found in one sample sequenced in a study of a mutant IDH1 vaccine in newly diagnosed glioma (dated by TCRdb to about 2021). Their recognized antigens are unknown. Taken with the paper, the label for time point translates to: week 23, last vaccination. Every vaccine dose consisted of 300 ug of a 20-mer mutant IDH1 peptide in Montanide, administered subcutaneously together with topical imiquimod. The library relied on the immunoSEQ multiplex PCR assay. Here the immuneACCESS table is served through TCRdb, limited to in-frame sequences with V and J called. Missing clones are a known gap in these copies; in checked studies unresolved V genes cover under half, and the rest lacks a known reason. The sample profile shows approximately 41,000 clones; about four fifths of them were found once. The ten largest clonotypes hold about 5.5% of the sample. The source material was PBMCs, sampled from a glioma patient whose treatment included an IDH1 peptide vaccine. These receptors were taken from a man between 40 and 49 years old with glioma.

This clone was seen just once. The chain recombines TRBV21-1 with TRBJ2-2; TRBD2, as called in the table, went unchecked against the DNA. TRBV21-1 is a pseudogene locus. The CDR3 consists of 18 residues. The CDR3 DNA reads TGTGCCAGCAGCAAAGATCCAGGACTAGCGGGAGGGTCCGGGGAGCTGTTTTTT. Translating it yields CASSKDPGLAGGSGELFF.

The chain's CDR3 is CASSLFRPGTEAFF. CDR3 in DNA: TGTGCCAGCAGTTTATTTCGCCCGGGGACTGAAGCTTTCTTT. This chain joins TRBV28 and TRBJ1-1; D not resolved. CDR1 and CDR2 from the germline V gene are MDHEN and SYDVKM. The CDR3 contains 14 residues. Trimming pared 1 base from V and 5 bases from J, leaving 11 bases between.

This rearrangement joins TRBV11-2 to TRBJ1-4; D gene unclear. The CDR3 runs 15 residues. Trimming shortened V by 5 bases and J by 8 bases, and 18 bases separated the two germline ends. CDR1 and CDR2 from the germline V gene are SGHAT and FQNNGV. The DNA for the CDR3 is TGTGCCAGCAGCATATCATTGGGAGGGTCCGAAAAACTGTTTTTT. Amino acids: CASSISLGGSEKLFF. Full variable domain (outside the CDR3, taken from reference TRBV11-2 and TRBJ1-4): EAGVAQSPRYKIIEKRQSVAFWCNPISGHATLYWYQQILGQGPKLLIQFQNNGVVDDSQLPKDRFSAERLKGVDSTLKIQPAKLEDSAVYLCASSISLGGSEKLFFGSGTQLSVL.

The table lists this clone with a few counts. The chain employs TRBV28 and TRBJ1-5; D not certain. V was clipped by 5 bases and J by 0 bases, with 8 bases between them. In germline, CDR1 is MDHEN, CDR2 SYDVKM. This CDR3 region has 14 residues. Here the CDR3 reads CASSPTDSNQPQHF. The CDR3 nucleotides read TGTGCCAGCAGTCCTACAGATAGCAATCAGCCCCAGCATTTT.

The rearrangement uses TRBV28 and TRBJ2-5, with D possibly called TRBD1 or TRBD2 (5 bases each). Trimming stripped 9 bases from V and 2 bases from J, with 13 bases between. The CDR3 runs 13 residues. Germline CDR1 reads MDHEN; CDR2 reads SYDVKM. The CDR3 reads CASYGTPQETQYF. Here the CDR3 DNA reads TGTGCCAGTTACGGGACGCCTCAAGAGACCCAGTACTTC.

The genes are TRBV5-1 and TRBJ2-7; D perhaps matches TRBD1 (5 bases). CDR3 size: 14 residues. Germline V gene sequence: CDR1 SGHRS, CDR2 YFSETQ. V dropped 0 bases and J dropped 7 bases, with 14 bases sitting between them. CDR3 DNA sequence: TGCGCCAGCAGCTTGGTAGACAGTATCGGGGAGCAGTACTTC. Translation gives CASSLVDSIGEQYF.

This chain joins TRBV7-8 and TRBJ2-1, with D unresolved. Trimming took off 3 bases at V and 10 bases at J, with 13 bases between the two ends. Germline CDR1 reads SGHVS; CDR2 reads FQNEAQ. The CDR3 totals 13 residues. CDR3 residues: CASSFRSTEEQFF. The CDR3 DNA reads TGTGCCAGCAGCTTTCGTAGCACCGAGGAGCAGTTCTTC.

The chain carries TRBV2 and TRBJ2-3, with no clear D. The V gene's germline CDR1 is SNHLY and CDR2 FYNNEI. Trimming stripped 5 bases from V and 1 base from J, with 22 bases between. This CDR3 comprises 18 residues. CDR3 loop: CASSLSLPLPPRTDTQYF. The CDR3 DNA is TGTGCCAGCAGTCTGTCCCTTCCTCTCCCCCCTCGCACAGATACGCAGTATTTT.

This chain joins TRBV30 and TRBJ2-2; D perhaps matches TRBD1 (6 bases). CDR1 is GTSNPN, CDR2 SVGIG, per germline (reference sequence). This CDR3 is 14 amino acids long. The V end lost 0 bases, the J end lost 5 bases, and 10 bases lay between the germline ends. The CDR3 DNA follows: TGTGCCTGGAGTGTACTTAGGGGGACCGGGGAGCTGTTTTTT. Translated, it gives CAWSVLRGTGELFF.

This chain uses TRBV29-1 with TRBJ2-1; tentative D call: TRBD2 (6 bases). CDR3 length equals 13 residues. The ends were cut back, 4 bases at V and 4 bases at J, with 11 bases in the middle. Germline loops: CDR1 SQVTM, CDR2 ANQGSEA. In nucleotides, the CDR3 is TGCAGCGTTGCGGGGAGGTTATACAATGAGCAGTTCTTC. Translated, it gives CSVAGRLYNEQFF.

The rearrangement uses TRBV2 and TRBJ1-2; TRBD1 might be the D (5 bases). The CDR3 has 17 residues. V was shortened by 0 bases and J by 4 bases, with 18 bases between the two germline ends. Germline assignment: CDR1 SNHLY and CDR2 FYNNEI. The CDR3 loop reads CASSEAGPTGLFYGYTF. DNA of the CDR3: TGTGCCAGCAGTGAAGCGGGGCCCACGGGGCTTTTCTATGGCTACACCTTC.

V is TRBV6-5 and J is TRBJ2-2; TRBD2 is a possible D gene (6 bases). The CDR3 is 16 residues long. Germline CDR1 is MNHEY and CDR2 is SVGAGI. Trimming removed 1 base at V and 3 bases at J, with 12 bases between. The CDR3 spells CASSYFLARYTGELFF. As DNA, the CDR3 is TGTGCCAGCAGTTACTTTCTAGCGCGTTACACCGGGGAGCTGTTTTTT.

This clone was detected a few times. CDR3 protein: CASTPTGSNQPQHF. The CDR3 DNA reads TGTGCCAGTACCCCAACAGGGAGCAATCAGCCCCAGCATTTT. The rearrangement joins TRBV19 to TRBJ1-5, with D perhaps TRBD1 (6 bases). Germline CDR1 and CDR2: LNHDA and SQIVND (reference sequence). This CDR3 has 14 residues. Trimming left V 7 bases short and J 1 base short, with 11 bases between.

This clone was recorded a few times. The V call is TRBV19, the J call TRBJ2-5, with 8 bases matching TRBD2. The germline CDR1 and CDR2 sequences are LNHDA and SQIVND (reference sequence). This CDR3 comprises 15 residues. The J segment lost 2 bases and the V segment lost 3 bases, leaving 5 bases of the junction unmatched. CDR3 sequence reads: CASSINSGTQETQYF. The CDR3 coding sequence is TGTGCCAGTAGTATCAATAGCGGGACGCAAGAGACCCAGTACTTC.

The CDR3 loop reads CASSLAGLAHEQYF. CDR3 DNA: TGTGCCAGCAGCTTGGCAGGACTAGCCCACGAGCAGTACTTC. The V call is TRBV5-4, the J call TRBJ2-7; 8 bases are shared with TRBD2. Germline CDR1 is SGHNT and CDR2 is YYREEE (reference sequence). V lost 0 bases and J lost 5; bases outside the gene matches: 4. This CDR3 comprises 14 residues.